The clone carrying this TCR beta chain is labeled as medium-sized. What it binds is unknown. Full-length variable regions came from constant-region reverse primers plus semi-nested Nested Universal Primer A PCR. TCRdb itself ran the 5' RACE reads through MiXCR, one entry per CDR3 protein. The sample contains 9,000 to 10,000 distinct CDR3 sequences, approximately 14% of which appear only once. Tregs were sorted as CD4+CD25+CD127-/low cells. Overall study results and limits: Tumor Tregs overlapped most with tumor, then blood, naive CD4+ cells. The larger cohort examined one V-J beta rearrangement, not whole repertoires. In terms of TCR gene usage, tumor memory CD4+ T cells clustered together with blood and lymph node memory CD4+ cells, as well as with lymph node naive CD4+ cells.

This CDR3 is 15 amino acids long. With 7 bases clipped from V and 4 bases from J, the junction kept 6 bases outside the gene matches. Germline V gene data show CDR1 as SEHNR and CDR2 as FQNEAQ (reference sequence). The sequence was collected from a female donor with breast cancer. The specimen sequenced was Tregs sorted from blood. The gene calls are TRBV7-9 and TRBJ2-3; 12 bases line up with TRBD2. The DNA of the CDR3 is TGTGCCAGCACCCAACTAGCGGGAGGCCCAGATACGCAGTATTTT. Translation gives CASTQLAGGPDTQYF.